These 21 T cell receptor beta chains were sequenced from one sample in a study of technical replicates of blood from a handful of donors. Assay used: immunoSEQ multiplex PCR; TCRdb lists only in-frame clones, some missing. The data show tens of thousands of clones, 90% to 95% seen once. Sequenced sample: T cells isolated from PBMCs. The origin of the receptors is a human donor in good health. Some clones in this sample may be carry-over from other donors' samples.

The chain has TRBV5-4 and TRBJ2-1; 7 bases are shared with TRBD2. V trimming: 4 bases; J trimming: 4 bases; junction bases outside the gene matches: 8. The CDR3 has 15 residues. Looked up from germline, CDR1 is SGHNT and CDR2 is YYREEE (reference sequence). CDR3 residues: CASSQRLAEYNEQFF. DNA of the CDR3: TGTGCCAGCAGCCAGCGGCTAGCGGAATACAATGAGCAGTTCTTC.

The chain employs TRBV30 and TRBJ1-2; no definite D call. The CDR3 runs 10 residues. V shed 5 bases and J shed 8 bases, with 9 bases lying between them. Germline V gene lookup returns CDR1 GTSNPN and CDR2 SVGIG (reference sequence). The CDR3 DNA sequence: TGTGCCTGGGGCGGGGTAGGCTACACCTTC. This translates into CAWGGVGYTF.

This chain connects TRBV30 to TRBJ1-5, with TRBD1 as a possible D gene (5 bases). This CDR3 comprises 16 residues. Trimming stripped 2 bases from V and 2 bases from J, with 16 bases between. Germline-derived CDR1 and CDR2 are GTSNPN and SVGIG (reference sequence). Here the CDR3 DNA reads TGTGCCTGGAGTACCGTGGGACTACTTGGCAATCAGCCCCAGCATTTT. This translates into CAWSTVGLLGNQPQHF.

The gene calls are TRBV5-1 and TRBJ2-7, with TRBD1 identical over 9 bases. The CDR3 is 15 residues long. V dropped 3 bases and J dropped 3; count of bases not matched to a gene: 7. CDR1 is SGHRS, CDR2 YFSETQ, per germline. CDR3 loop: CASSSTGGAGYEQYF. In nucleotides, the CDR3 is TGCGCCAGCAGCTCTACAGGGGGCGCGGGCTACGAGCAGTACTTC.

This sequence joins TRBV6-5 and TRBJ1-6; 7 bases fit TRBD1. Unmatched junction bases numbered 8, after V lost 1 base and J lost 8 bases. CDR1 and CDR2 (germline): MNHEY, SVGAGI. CDR3 length: 16 residues. CDR3 sequence (DNA): TGTGCCAGCAGTTACTTTCAGGGGGGAATGGATTCACCCCTCCACTTT. Protein: CASSYFQGGMDSPLHF.

This chain links TRBV29-1 with TRBJ2-7, with 7 bases lining up with TRBD1. Germline CDR1 and CDR2: SQVTM and ANQGSEA. V trimming: 4 bases; J trimming: 4 bases; junction bases outside the gene matches: 7. CDR3 length: 13 residues. The CDR3 DNA follows: TGCAGCGTTGTTACCCCGACAGGGTACGAGCAGTACTTC. Its protein product is CSVVTPTGYEQYF.

The chain carries TRBV6-5 and TRBJ1-1; no definite D call. Germline CDR1 reads MNHEY; CDR2 reads SVGAGI. There are 16 residues in the CDR3. V was pared by 4 bases and J by 2 bases, with 17 bases between. The CDR3 is CASSSGPPLYNTEAFF. The DNA of the CDR3 is TGTGCCAGCAGTTCGGGTCCTCCACTTTATAACACTGAAGCTTTCTTT.

The rearrangement joins TRBV5-8 to TRBJ2-7; D perhaps matches TRBD2 (6 bases). Germline V gene sequence: CDR1 SGHTS, CDR2 YDEGEE. The CDR3 loop spans 15 amino acids. The CDR3 nucleotides are TGTGCATCCAAACGGCGGGGACGGAGGGACTACGAGCAGTACTTC. Translation gives CASKRRGRRDYEQYF.

The count of this clone is one. The gene calls are TRBV5-1 and TRBJ2-3; TRBD2 might be the D (5 bases). Trimming took off 4 bases at V and 3 bases at J, with 18 bases between the two ends. CDR3 length: 16 residues. CDR1 is SGHRS and CDR2 is YFSETQ in the germline V gene. DNA of the CDR3: TGCGCCAGCAGCCCCCCCGTTGGGAGATTGACAGATACGCAGTATTTT. The encoded protein is CASSPPVGRLTDTQYF.

This clone was seen only a few times. J is TRBJ2-1 and V is TRBV28; 12 bases map to TRBD2. Germline trimming cut 4 bases from V and 10 bases from J; bases unmatched to any gene: 17. The CDR3 length is 18 residues. CDR1 and CDR2 from the germline V gene are MDHEN and SYDVKM. CDR3 residues: CASSSNARSSGRAPEQFF. CDR3 nucleotides: TGTGCCAGCAGTTCAAACGCCCGATCTAGCGGGAGGGCCCCCGAGCAGTTCTTC. Full variable domain (outside the CDR3, taken from reference TRBV28 and TRBJ2-1): DVKVTQSSRYLVKRTGEKVFLECVQDMDHENMFWYRQDPGLGLRLIYFSYDVKMKEKGDIPEGYSVSREKKERFSLILESASTNQTSMYLCASSSNARSSGRAPEQFFGPGTRLTVL.

V and J are TRBV28 and TRBJ1-4; 10 nucleotides line up with TRBD1. This CDR3 comprises 16 residues. The germline V gene has CDR1 MDHEN and CDR2 SYDVKM. V shed 0 bases and J 3 bases; nucleotides not matched to a gene: 1. The CDR3 is CASSLWTGGSNEKLFF. CDR3 in DNA: TGTGCCAGCAGTTTATGGACAGGGGGCTCTAATGAAAAACTGTTTTTT.

The V call is TRBV4-1, the J call TRBJ2-3, with TRBD1 identical over 11 bases. This CDR3 is 16 amino acids long. The junction had 7 bases not matched to a gene; V was cut back by 5 bases and J by 3 bases. Germline V lookup: CDR1 MGHRA, CDR2 YSYEKL. The CDR3 region has the DNA TGCGCCAGCAGCGTGGACAGGGGGCGAATGACAGATACGCAGTATTTT. Amino acid sequence: CASSVDRGRMTDTQYF.

This chain joins TRBV28 and TRBJ2-2; no firm D call. Germline values: CDR1 MDHEN, CDR2 SYDVKM. Between the trimmed V and J ends, which lost 6 bases and 1 base, there was a span of 9 bases. The CDR3 extends over 14 amino acids. This CDR3 is CASREQLNTGELFF. DNA for the CDR3: TGTGCCAGCAGGGAACAGTTGAACACCGGGGAGCTGTTTTTT. Full variable domain (remainder filled in from reference TRBV28 and TRBJ2-2): DVKVTQSSRYLVKRTGEKVFLECVQDMDHENMFWYRQDPGLGLRLIYFSYDVKMKEKGDIPEGYSVSREKKERFSLILESASTNQTSMYLCASREQLNTGELFFGEGSRLTVL.

This chain joins TRBV5-6 and TRBJ2-4, with TRBD1 matching over 7 bases. The junction had 7 bases not matched to a gene; V was cut back by 3 bases and J by 1 base. Germline lookup yields CDR1 SGHDT and CDR2 YYEEEE. The CDR3 runs 16 residues. In nucleotides, the CDR3 is TGTGCCAGCAGCTCCGTACAGGGGAAGGCCAAAAACATTCAGTACTTC. It specifies CASSSVQGKAKNIQYF.

The CDR3 is CASSLVRRNEQFF. The CDR3 DNA sequence: TGTGCCAGCAGCTTAGTAAGGAGAAATGAGCAGTTCTTC. The genes are TRBV7-8 and TRBJ2-1; D is unresolved. The V gene's germline CDR1 is SGHVS and CDR2 FQNEAQ. The CDR3 extends over 13 amino acids. V lost 1 base and J lost 7, with 8 bases in between. The full variable domain, in which reference TRBV7-8 and TRBJ2-1 provide the parts outside the CDR3, is GAGVSQSPRYKVAKRGQDVALRCDPISGHVSLFWYQQALGQGPEFLTYFQNEAQLDKSGLPSDRFFAERPEGSVSTLKIQRTQQEDSAVYLCASSLVRRNEQFFGPGTRLTVL.

For this clone: This same CDR3 is encoded by further DNA sequences in the sample. The chain has TRBV6-5 and TRBJ1-5; TRBD1 might be the D (5 bases). The CDR3 spans 13 residues. Germline CDR1 and CDR2: MNHEY and SVGAGI. V lost 6 bases, J lost 4 bases, and 10 bases lay in between. DNA for the CDR3: TGTGCCAGCAGCTACCGGGGGAATCAGCCCCAGCATTTT. Its protein product is CASSYRGNQPQHF.

The rearrangement joins TRBV28 to TRBJ1-2, with a tentative D call TRBD1 (5 bases). V lost 3 bases and J lost 14, with 16 bases in between. CDR1 and CDR2 (germline): MDHEN, SYDVKM. The length of the CDR3 is 12 residues. CDR3 loop: CASSLEGSAKTF. CDR3 DNA: TGTGCCAGCAGTTTGGAGGGGTCGGCCAAGACCTTC.

The V call is TRBV25-1, the J call TRBJ2-1; perhaps TRBD1 as D (6 bases). The CDR3 totals 14 residues. V was trimmed by 7 bases and J by 5 bases, leaving 15 bases between them. The germline V gene encodes CDR1 MGHDK and CDR2 SYGVNS. The CDR3 is CASTGGPLDNEQFF. The CDR3 DNA reads TGTGCCAGCACTGGGGGCCCCCTAGACAATGAGCAGTTCTTC.

The chain has TRBV9 and TRBJ1-6, with D perhaps matching TRBD1 (6 bases). The CDR3 covers 15 residues. Germline lookup yields CDR1 SGDLS and CDR2 YYNGEE. The V end lost 3 bases, the J end lost 4 bases, and 11 bases lay between the germline ends. Here the CDR3 reads CASSAEGTYNSPLHF. The CDR3 DNA reads as TGTGCCAGCAGCGCCGAGGGGACATATAATTCACCCCTCCACTTT.

V usage is TRBV4-1 and J usage is TRBJ1-3; maybe TRBD1 (6 bases). The ends were cut back, 4 bases at V and 8 bases at J, with 12 bases in the middle. This CDR3 is 13 amino acids long. Germline values: CDR1 MGHRA, CDR2 YSYEKL. In nucleotides, the CDR3 is TGCGCCAGCAGCCGGACAGAGGCCCACACCATATATTTT. Protein product: CASSRTEAHTIYF.

This clone was detected only a few times. The V gene is TRBV9, the J gene TRBJ1-3; D remains ambiguous. CDR3 size: 18 residues. CDR1 is SGDLS and CDR2 is YYNGEE in the germline V gene. V was clipped by 1 base and J by 0 bases, with 17 bases between them. The CDR3 sequence is CASSVSGLERVSGNTIYF. The CDR3 DNA follows: TGTGCCAGCAGCGTATCGGGGTTGGAAAGGGTCTCTGGAAACACCATATATTTT. The whole variable domain, filled in from reference TRBV9 and TRBJ1-3, reads DSGVTQTPKHLITATGQRVTLRCSPRSGDLSVYWYQQSLDQGLQFLIQYYNGEERAKGNILERFSAQQFPDLHSELNLSSLELGDSALYFCASSVSGLERVSGNTIYFGEGSWLTVV.